These 22 T cell receptor beta chains came from one sample sequenced in a study of graft-versus-host responses after intestinal transplantation. The antigens for these receptors are not known. TCRdb keeps only in-frame clones here, not all; method: immunoSEQ multiplex PCR. The profile shows 90,000 to 95,000 clones, 80% to 95% of them singletons. The source was unstimulated CD8+ T cells sorted from spleen or lymph node cells, collected before intestinal transplant. The receptors were sampled from a human donor who received an intestinal transplant.

V gene TRBV5-6 combines with J gene TRBJ2-5; possibly TRBD1 for D (7 bases). This CDR3 contains 14 residues. From germline, CDR1 is SGHDT and CDR2 YYEEEE. V was shortened by 0 bases and J by 11 bases, with 17 bases between the two germline ends. The CDR3 DNA is TGTGCCAGCAGCTTGGGACAGGGATCGGGGGAGCAGTACTTC. Protein: CASSLGQGSGEQYF.

The chain joins TRBV5-5 to TRBJ2-1, with D unclear. V shed 0 bases and J shed 7 bases, with 14 bases lying between them. Germline lookup yields CDR1 SGHKS and CDR2 YYEKEE (reference sequence). CDR3 size: 15 residues. CDR3 coding DNA: TGTGCCAGCAGCTTGGTGAGACAAAGATCAAATGAGCAGTTCTTC. It codes for CASSLVRQRSNEQFF.

The CDR3 loop reads CASSYQREIRETQYF. The CDR3 DNA is TGTGCCAGCAGTTACCAGCGGGAGATCCGAGAGACCCAGTACTTC. The chain joins TRBV6-6 to TRBJ2-5; TRBD2 aligns across 8 bases. Germline lookup yields CDR1 MNHNY and CDR2 SVGAGI (reference sequence). V shed 2 bases, J shed 4 bases, and the junction held 6 bases outside the gene matches. This CDR3 spans 15 amino acids.

The chain links TRBV19 to TRBJ2-1, with D uncertain. The CDR3 has 16 residues. The V and J ends lost 5 bases and 0 bases respectively, with 14 bases between them. Germline values: CDR1 LNHDA, CDR2 SQIVND (reference sequence). The CDR3 DNA sequence: TGTGCCAGTAGTTTCTCCGACCTCTTCTCCTACAATGAGCAGTTCTTC. Protein product: CASSFSDLFSYNEQFF.

The chain carries TRBV7-6 and TRBJ2-7; 11 positions match TRBD2. Trimming cost V 0 bases and J 2 bases; bases outside gene matches: 3. This CDR3 spans 16 amino acids. CDR1 is SGHVS and CDR2 is FNYEAQ in the germline V gene. CDR3 in DNA: TGTGCCAGCAGCTTAGCCGATAGCGGGGGGGCCTACGAGCAGTACTTC. It specifies CASSLADSGGAYEQYF. Looking up the rest from reference TRBV7-6 and TRBJ2-7 gives the full variable domain: GAGVSQSPRYKVTKRGQDVALRCDPISGHVSLYWYRQALGQGPEFLTYFNYEAQQDKSGLPNDRFSAERPEGSISTLTIQRTEQRDSAMYRCASSLADSGGAYEQYFGPGTRLTVT.

The chain uses TRBV5-6 and TRBJ2-1; D possibly corresponds to TRBD2 (7 bases). With 2 bases removed from V and 6 bases from J, the gap between germline ends came to 21 bases. Germline values: CDR1 SGHDT, CDR2 YYEEEE. The CDR3 is made up of 17 amino acids. The DNA for the CDR3 is TGTGCCAGCAGCTTTCCCCGGTTGGGGGGGCCATCCAATGAGCAGTTCTTC. This encodes CASSFPRLGGPSNEQFF.

This chain joins TRBV5-1 and TRBJ2-1, with TRBD2 matching 7 bases. Trimming took 1 base from V and 10 from J; bases not matched to a gene: 5. The CDR3 spans 13 residues. CDR1 and CDR2 from the germline V gene are SGHRS and YFSETQ. The CDR3: CASSLPSSGEQFF. In nucleotides, the CDR3 is TGCGCCAGCAGCTTGCCGTCTAGCGGAGAGCAGTTCTTC.

This rearrangement joins TRBV5-4 to TRBJ1-1; the D gene is possibly TRBD1 (5 bases). Germline CDR1 and CDR2: SGHNT and YYREEE (reference sequence). V lost 2 bases, J lost 1 base, and 12 bases lay in between. CDR3 length: 15 amino acids. CDR3 residues: CASSFGFGQNTEAFF. The DNA for the CDR3 is TGTGCCAGCAGCTTTGGGTTTGGACAGAACACTGAAGCTTTCTTT.

This clone appeared a single time. The V and J genes are TRBV6-5 and TRBJ1-1, with D perhaps matching TRBD1 (5 bases). The V gene lost 4 bases and the J gene lost 4 bases, with 7 bases spanning the gap. The CDR3 is 12 amino acids. Germline V gene lookup returns CDR1 MNHEY and CDR2 SVGAGI. The CDR3 spells CASSSGGTEAFF. For the CDR3, the DNA is TGTGCCAGCAGTTCCGGGGGCACTGAAGCTTTCTTT.

This chain connects TRBV6-1 to TRBJ2-2, with unresolved D. CDR3 length: 14 residues. Looked up from germline, CDR1 is MNHNS and CDR2 is SASEGT. V was shortened by 6 bases and J by 3 bases, with 11 bases between the two germline ends. Here the CDR3 reads CASSRPFHTGELFF. In nucleotides, the CDR3 is TGTGCCAGCAGCCGCCCTTTCCACACCGGGGAGCTGTTTTTT.

The rearrangement uses TRBV9 and TRBJ2-2; D is tentatively TRBD1 or TRBD2 (5 bases each). CDR3 length equals 16 residues. Germline lookup yields CDR1 SGDLS and CDR2 YYNGEE. Trimming removed 4 bases at V and 0 bases at J, with 13 bases between. For the CDR3, the DNA is TGTGCCAGCAGCACTAGTAGACAGCCGAACACCGGGGAGCTGTTTTTT. Amino acid sequence: CASSTSRQPNTGELFF.

The V and J genes are TRBV11-2 and TRBJ1-2; a weak D match, TRBD1 (5 bases). Between the trimmed V and J ends, which lost 4 bases and 3 bases, there was a span of 15 bases. This CDR3 has 15 residues. Germline CDR1 and CDR2: SGHAT and FQNNGV. The CDR3 is CASSSTGTAHYGYTF. As DNA, the CDR3 is TGTGCCAGCAGCTCTACCGGGACGGCCCACTATGGCTACACCTTC.

In DNA, the CDR3 is TGTGCCAGCAGCGTCCGGGAGAAACGACAGGGGGAGACTGGAAACACCATATATTTT. It yields the protein CASSVREKRQGETGNTIYF. The chain is built from TRBV9 and TRBJ1-3; 9 bases align to TRBD1. Germline loops: CDR1 SGDLS, CDR2 YYNGEE. The CDR3 contains 19 residues. The J segment lost 2 bases and the V segment lost 2 bases, leaving 14 bases of the junction unmatched.

The chain recombines TRBV7-6 with TRBJ2-7; D possibly matches TRBD1 or TRBD2 (6 bases each). Trimming left V 5 bases short and J 5 bases short, with 22 bases between. The germline V gene encodes CDR1 SGHVS and CDR2 FNYEAQ. The CDR3 runs 16 residues. CDR3 residues: CASSQAGGGPGDEQYF. The CDR3 DNA is TGTGCCAGCAGCCAAGCTGGTGGGGGGCCTGGGGACGAGCAGTACTTC.

The chain uses TRBV7-6 and TRBJ1-6, with a possible D match to TRBD1 (5 bases). The germline gives CDR1 SGHVS, CDR2 FNYEAQ. V lost 2 bases, J lost 7 bases, and 12 bases lay in between. The CDR3 is 15 amino acids. DNA for the CDR3: TGTGCCAGCAGCTTAATGGGGGGGGGAAATTCACCCCTCCACTTT. Translation: CASSLMGGGNSPLHF.

The chain is built from TRBV25-1 and TRBJ2-1; D might be TRBD2 (6 bases). The germline gives CDR1 MGHDK, CDR2 SYGVNS. Between the trimmed V and J ends, which lost 3 bases and 5 bases, there was a span of 8 bases. This CDR3 comprises 13 residues. CDR3 loop: CASSEGEDNEQFF. In DNA, the CDR3 is TGTGCCAGCAGTGAGGGGGAGGACAATGAGCAGTTCTTC.

As concerns this clone: Distinct nucleotide sequences in the sample also encode this CDR3. V and J are TRBV4-1 and TRBJ2-1; D is tentatively TRBD1 or TRBD2 (7 bases each). The CDR3 runs to 18 residues. V lost 3 bases and J lost 0, with 18 bases in between. Germline V gene lookup returns CDR1 MGHRA and CDR2 YSYEKL. CDR3 residues: CASSHGGGGGSSYNEQFF. The CDR3 DNA follows: TGCGCCAGCAGCCATGGGGGAGGGGGCGGGAGCTCCTACAATGAGCAGTTCTTC.

This clone was observed a few times. The rearrangement joins TRBV9 to TRBJ1-1; a possible D gene is TRBD1 (6 bases). Germline V gives CDR1 SGDLS, CDR2 YYNGEE. Trimming shortened V by 3 bases and J by 7 bases, and 10 bases separated the two germline ends. This CDR3 spans 12 amino acids. The CDR3 sequence is CASSGLTGEAFF. In DNA form, the CDR3 reads TGTGCCAGCAGCGGGTTGACAGGTGAAGCTTTCTTT. Combining the CDR3 with reference TRBV9 and TRBJ1-1 gives the whole variable domain DSGVTQTPKHLITATGQRVTLRCSPRSGDLSVYWYQQSLDQGLQFLIQYYNGEERAKGNILERFSAQQFPDLHSELNLSSLELGDSALYFCASSGLTGEAFFGQGTRLTVV.

This chain links TRBV6-5 with TRBJ2-1; 8 bases agree with TRBD1. The germline V gene encodes CDR1 MNHEY and CDR2 SVGAGI. The V and J ends lost 5 bases and 3 bases, in that order; junction bases with no gene match: 3. The CDR3 length is 14 residues. The CDR3 here is CASSGQGFYNEQFF. The CDR3 DNA sequence: TGTGCCAGCAGTGGACAGGGTTTCTACAATGAGCAGTTCTTC.

In DNA form, the CDR3 reads TGTGCCAGCAGTTACATGTCCTCTAACTATGGCTACACCTTC. Its protein product is CASSYMSSNYGYTF. The chain joins TRBV6-5 to TRBJ1-2; D remains ambiguous. This CDR3 region has 14 residues. Trimming shortened V by 2 bases and J by 0 bases, and 7 bases separated the two germline ends. Germline CDR1 and CDR2: MNHEY and SVGAGI.

J is TRBJ2-3 and V is TRBV19; either TRBD1 or TRBD2 may fit D (6 bases each). The germline V gene has CDR1 LNHDA and CDR2 SQIVND (reference sequence). Trimming removed 3 bases at V and 4 bases at J, with 14 bases between. This CDR3 is built from 15 residues. CDR3 sequence: CASSITGGSPDTQYF. The CDR3 DNA reads TGTGCCAGTAGTATCACCGGGGGCTCGCCAGATACGCAGTATTTT.

J is TRBJ2-7 and V is TRBV4-1; the match to TRBD2 covers 8 bases. After removal of 4 bases from V and 6 bases from J, the junction contained 14 bases not matched to a gene. This CDR3 has 16 amino acids. Germline V gene sequence: CDR1 MGHRA, CDR2 YSYEKL. DNA of the CDR3: TGCGCCAGCAGCCCTACAGCTAGCGGGCCCTTTAGCGAGCAGTACTTC. Residues: CASSPTASGPFSEQYF.